This TCR beta chain was captured by sequencing in a study of T cell changes during pregnancy in multiple sclerosis. Profiled with immunoSEQ multiplex PCR; TCRdb holds only in-frame clones, not every one. The table lists roughly 40,000 clones, roughly nine tenths of them singletons. Germline V gene sequence: CDR1 SGHAT, CDR2 FQNNGV. V trimming: 4 bases; J trimming: 3 bases; junction bases outside the gene matches: 9. The CDR3 contains 16 residues. The input for sequencing was CD4+ T cells from peripheral blood mononuclear cells, taken before pregnancy. The TCR originated in a female donor with multiple sclerosis, enrolled in a pregnancy study. This rearrangement joins TRBV11-2 to TRBJ2-7; 10 nucleotides align to TRBD2. This CDR3 reads CASSSSSGGIFYEQYF. The CDR3 coding sequence is TGTGCCAGCAGCTCCTCTAGCGGGGGAATCTTCTACGAGCAGTACTTC.